A selection of T cell receptor beta chains follows, all from one sample in a study of STAT5B mutations in CD4+ large granular lymphocyte leukemia. Sequenced by immunoSEQ multiplex PCR; TCRdb stores in-frame clones only, minus some. This sample has 30,000 to 40,000 clones, with more than 70% found just once. Sequencing used CD4+ T cells from blood buffy coats. These receptors were taken from a human donor in good health. CDR3s include the opening cysteine and the closing phenylalanine or tryptophan. A D gene is named only where the DNA matches it firmly. The size field is filled for only some rows; it gives once, few, many or a size class.

TRBJ2-3,.,TRBV12-5,TRBD2,CASGPGRRGGSTDTQYF,TGTGCTAGTGGTCCGGGCCGGCGCGGGGGGAGCACAGATACGCAGTATTTT
TRBJ1-4,.,TRBV2,.,CASLLGTANEKLFF,TGTGCCAGCTTACTTGGAACAGCTAATGAAAAACTGTTTTTT
TRBJ1-5,.,TRBV5-8,.,CASGIAGDNQPQHF,TGTGCCAGCGGGATTGCGGGGGACAATCAGCCCCAGCATTTT
TRBJ1-3,.,TRBV16,.,CASSQSWSSGNTIYF,TGTGCCAGCAGCCAATCATGGAGCTCTGGAAACACCATATATTTT
TRBJ1-1,.,TRBV7-9,.,CASSLQGRAEAFF,TGTGCCAGCAGCCTACAGGGTAGGGCTGAAGCTTTCTTT
TRBJ2-3,.,TRBV29-1,.,CSVEGGDTQYF,TGCAGCGTTGAAGGGGGAGATACGCAGTATTTT
TRBJ1-3,.,TRBV29-1,.,CSVRGSGNTIYF,TGCAGCGTGAGGGGATCTGGAAACACCATATATTTT
TRBJ2-5,.,TRBV7-7,TRBD2,CASSLAGGETQYF,TGTGCTAGCAGCTTAGCGGGAGGGGAGACCCAGTACTTC
TRBJ1-1,.,TRBV5-4,TRBD1,CASSWDRAEAFF,TGTGCCAGCAGCTGGGACAGGGCTGAAGCTTTCTTT
TRBJ1-1,once,TRBV27,TRBD1,CASSRGTGELNTEAFF,TGTGCCAGCAGCCGCGGGACAGGGGAATTGAACACTGAAGCTTTCTTT
TRBJ1-1,.,TRBV7-8,.,CASSLAEFTEAFF,TGTGCCAGCAGCTTAGCCGAGTTCACTGAAGCTTTCTTT
TRBJ2-5,.,TRBV7-9,TRBD2,CASSFWGGETQYF,TGTGCCAGCAGCTTCTGGGGGGGGGAGACCCAGTACTTC
TRBJ2-1,.,TRBV11-3,TRBD2,CASSLALAGDEQFF,TGTGCCAGCAGCTTAGCGCTAGCGGGCGATGAGCAGTTCTTC
TRBJ2-7,.,TRBV4-3,.,CASSQDTRAGEQYF,TGCGCCAGCAGCCAAGATACGAGGGCCGGCGAGCAGTACTTC
TRBJ1-5,.,TRBV7-2,.,CASSLNLDTNRVHF,TGTGCCAGCAGCTTGAACCTCGACACCAACCGCGTGCATTTT
TRBJ2-3,.,TRBV5-1,.,CASSWGAAVGTDTQYF,TGCGCCAGCAGCTGGGGGGCGGCGGTTGGCACAGATACGCAGTATTTT
TRBJ2-1,.,TRBV9,.,CASSSLGQEWPKFF,TGTGCCAGCAGCTCGCTGGGGCAGGAATGGCCGAAGTTCTTC
TRBJ2-1,.,TRBV11-3,TRBD2,CASSLLAEGEQFF,TGTGCCAGCAGCTTACTAGCGGAGGGTGAGCAGTTCTTC
TRBJ2-3,.,TRBV18,.,CASSPRGLAGRDTQYF,TGTGCCAGCTCACCCAGGGGGCTAGCGGGAAGAGATACGCAGTATTTT
TRBJ1-5,.,TRBV30,.,CAWSRGSQPQHF,TGTGCCTGGAGTAGGGGAAGTCAGCCCCAGCATTTT
TRBJ1-2,.,TRBV7-9,TRBD1,CASSHEGADGYTF,TGTGCCAGCAGCCACGAGGGGGCGGATGGCTACACCTTC
TRBJ2-5,.,TRBV19,.,CASSIDRASETQYF,TGTGCCAGTAGTATAGATCGGGCATCGGAGACCCAGTACTTC
TRBJ1-2,.,TRBV7-9,.,CASSPGTAHGYTF,TGTGCCAGCAGCCCAGGGACCGCGCATGGCTACACCTTC
TRBJ2-3,.,TRBV7-9,TRBD1,CASSRQGAGDTQYF,TGTGCCAGCAGCCGACAGGGGGCAGGAGATACGCAGTATTTT
TRBJ1-2,once,TRBV5-4,TRBD1,CASSQGQGGGYTF,TGTGCCAGCAGCCAGGGACAGGGCGGAGGCTACACCTTC
TRBJ2-3,.,TRBV4-1,.,CASSQGADYTTDTQYF,TGCGCCAGCAGCCAGGGCGCCGACTACACCACAGATACGCAGTATTTT
TRBJ2-5,.,TRBV6-1,.,CASRLAFQETQYF,TGTGCCAGCAGATTAGCGTTCCAAGAGACCCAGTACTTC
TRBJ1-3,.,TRBV9,.,CASSPQWASGNTIYF,TGTGCCAGCAGCCCCCAATGGGCGTCTGGAAACACCATATATTTT
TRBJ2-1,.,TRBV6-5,.,CASSSRGTDNEQFF,TGTGCCAGCAGCTCACGGGGGACCGACAATGAGCAGTTCTTC
TRBJ1-3,.,TRBV19,.,CASSIHGGLSGNTIYF,TGTGCCAGTAGTATTCACGGCGGGCTCTCTGGAAACACCATATATTTT
TRBJ1-5,once,TRBV7-2,.,CASGRGEYQPQHF,TGTGCCAGCGGGCGCGGGGAATATCAGCCCCAGCATTTT
TRBJ1-2,.,TRBV6-5,TRBD1,CASLDRVNYGYTF,TGTGCCAGTTTGGACAGGGTTAACTATGGCTACACCTTC
TRBJ1-4,.,TRBV19,TRBD1,CASSTGQVNEKLFF,TGTGCCAGTAGTACCGGACAGGTTAATGAAAAACTGTTTTTT
TRBJ2-5,once,TRBV7-2,TRBD1,CASSTRDREETQYF,TGTGCCAGCAGCACCCGGGACAGAGAAGAGACCCAGTACTTC
TRBJ1-1,.,TRBV7-8,.,CASSLTWGTEAFF,TGTGCCAGCAGCTTAACCTGGGGCACTGAAGCTTTCTTT
TRBJ1-2,once,TRBV7-8,.,CASSLRETNYGYTF,TGTGCCAGCAGCTTACGGGAAACGAACTATGGCTACACCTTC
TRBJ1-6,.,TRBV7-6,.,CASSSGSYNSPLHF,TGTGCCAGCAGCTCTGGGTCCTATAATTCACCCCTCCACTTT
TRBJ2-3,once,TRBV7-7,TRBD1,CASSLGDSSTDTQYF,TGTGCTAGCAGCTTGGGGGACAGCAGCACAGATACGCAGTATTTT
TRBJ1-2,.,TRBV11-2,.,CASSLGSGWDNYGYTF,TGTGCCAGCAGCTTAGGGTCAGGGTGGGATAACTATGGCTACACCTTC
TRBJ1-3,once,TRBV6-6,TRBD1,CASRPGGGGNTIYF,TGTGCCAGCAGACCAGGGGGGGGTGGAAACACCATATATTTT
TRBJ1-1,.,TRBV6-1,.,CASTPPGRNTEAFF,TGTGCCAGCACTCCCCCTGGGAGGAACACTGAAGCTTTCTTT
TRBJ1-2,.,TRBV7-2,.,CASSSPHGGTYGYTF,TGTGCCAGCAGCTCGCCCCATGGGGGTACCTATGGCTACACCTTC
TRBJ1-6,.,TRBV18,.,CASSPPMYSPLHF,TGTGCCAGCTCACCACCGATGTATTCACCCCTCCACTTT
TRBJ2-7,.,TRBV7-2,.,CASSLVAEGSGEQYF,TGTGCCAGCAGCTTAGTAGCGGAGGGGTCTGGCGAGCAGTACTTC
TRBJ2-3,.,TRBV2,TRBD2,CAEGTSGRDTQYF,TGTGCGGAGGGGACTAGCGGGCGGGATACGCAGTATTTT
TRBJ1-1,.,TRBV25-1,.,CASSATRYEAFF,TGTGCCAGCAGTGCCACAAGGTACGAAGCTTTCTTT
TRBJ1-2,.,TRBV7-6,.,CASSPLNYGYTF,TGTGCCAGCAGCCCTCTGAACTATGGCTACACCTTC
TRBJ2-5,.,TRBV6-1,.,CASSVSPAREETQYF,TGTGCCAGCAGTGTTTCCCCGGCCAGGGAAGAGACCCAGTACTTC
TRBJ2-5,few,TRBV7-9,.,CASSPDRTQYF,TGTGCCAGCAGCCCGGACAGGACCCAGTACTTC
TRBJ2-7,.,TRBV7-2,.,CASSDRYEQYF,TGTGCCAGCAGCGATAGGTACGAGCAGTACTTC
TRBJ2-3,once,TRBV7-9,TRBD2,CASSLTRLAGEYDTQYF,TGTGCCAGCAGCTTAACGAGGCTAGCGGGAGAATATGATACGCAGTATTTT
TRBJ1-1,once,TRBV6-5,.,CASTPQIGGSTEAFF,TGTGCCAGCACACCCCAGATAGGGGGGAGCACTGAAGCTTTCTTT
TRBJ1-4,.,TRBV16,TRBD1,CASSQSDWDRTNEKLFF,TGTGCCAGCAGCCAATCGGACTGGGACAGGACTAATGAAAAACTGTTTTTT
TRBJ2-5,.,TRBV19,.,CASRGGETQYF,TGTGCCAGTAGAGGAGGGGAGACCCAGTACTTC